This T cell receptor beta chain was documented in a study of beta chain features in type 1 diabetes. The germline CDR1 and CDR2 sequences are MDHEN and SYDVKM. The V end was cut by 1 base, the J end by 5 bases, with 18 bases between. The CDR3 has 16 residues. This clone was detected a few times. Since all of the isolated RNA was reverse transcribed, expressed TCRB transcripts were what got sequenced. Generated by immunoSEQ multiplex PCR, the TCRdb table keeps only in-frame clones and is missing some. The table records under 900,000 clones, 17% of them present only once. The sequence came from a woman aged 18-29 years in good health. The sample comprised naive CD4+ T cells from blood. The gene calls are TRBV28 and TRBJ2-7; a possible D gene is TRBD1 (7 bases). The CDR3 spells CASSLSRGLGGNEQYF. CDR3 coding DNA: TGTGCCAGCAGTTTATCTAGGGGGCTAGGAGGGAACGAGCAGTACTTC.